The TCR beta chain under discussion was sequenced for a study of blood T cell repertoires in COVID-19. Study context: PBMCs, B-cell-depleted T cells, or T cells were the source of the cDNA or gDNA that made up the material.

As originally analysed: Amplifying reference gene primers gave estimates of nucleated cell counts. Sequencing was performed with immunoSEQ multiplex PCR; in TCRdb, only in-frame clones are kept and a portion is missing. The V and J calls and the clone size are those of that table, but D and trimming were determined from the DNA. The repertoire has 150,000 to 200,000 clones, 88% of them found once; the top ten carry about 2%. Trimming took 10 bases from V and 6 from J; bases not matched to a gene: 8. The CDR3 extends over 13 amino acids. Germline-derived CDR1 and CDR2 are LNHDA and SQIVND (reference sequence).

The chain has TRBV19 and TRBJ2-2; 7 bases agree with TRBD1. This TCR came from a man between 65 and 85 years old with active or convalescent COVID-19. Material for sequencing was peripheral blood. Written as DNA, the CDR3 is TGTGCCACCCGACAGGGTACGTCCGGGGAGCTGTTTTTT. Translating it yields CATRQGTSGELFF.